This T cell receptor (beta chain) was recorded in a study of T-cell memory formation after mild COVID-19. Study-wide background: The two donors had largely donor-specific TCR clusters. Study-wide findings and caveats: Clones that shrank (day 15 to 85) were balanced CD4/CD8, whereas later expanders leaned CD4+. Memory cells collected pre-infection included some clones that later responded, suggesting cross-reactive memory joined.

TCRdb reprocessed the 5' RACE reads via MiXCR and lists one record per CDR3 protein. This sample has 470,000 or so distinct CDR3 sequences, with 20% found just once. Germline V gives CDR1 KGHSH, CDR2 LQKENI. The CDR3 sequence is 14 residues long. The germline V and J ends were trimmed by 6 bases and 7 bases, with 15 bases remaining between them. In regard to this clonotype: As yet, its antigen is unknown.

The sequence derives from an adult woman who had mild COVID-19 (a few samples of this study predate the infection). Cell type and time point are not known. V and J are TRBV18 and TRBJ1-4; D possibly corresponds to TRBD1 (6 bases). Sequences were obtained from PBMCs or a T cell subset sorted from them (not recorded which). Here the CDR3 reads CASSPGAVTEKLFF. In nucleotides, the CDR3 is TGTGCCAGCTCCCCAGGGGCAGTTACTGAAAAACTGTTTTTT.